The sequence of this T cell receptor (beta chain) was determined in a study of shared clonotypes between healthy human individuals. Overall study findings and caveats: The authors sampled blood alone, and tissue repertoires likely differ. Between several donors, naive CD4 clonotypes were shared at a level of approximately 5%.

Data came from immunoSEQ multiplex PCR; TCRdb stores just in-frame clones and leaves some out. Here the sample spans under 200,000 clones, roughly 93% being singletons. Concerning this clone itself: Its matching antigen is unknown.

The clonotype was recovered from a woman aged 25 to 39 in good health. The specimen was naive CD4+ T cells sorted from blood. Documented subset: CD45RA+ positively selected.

The CDR3 DNA reads as TGTGCCAGCAGCTCGGCGACGCCAGCCGACGGAAACACCATATATTTT. Its protein product is CASSSATPADGNTIYF. The chain is built from TRBV5-8 and TRBJ1-3; D not resolved. Looked up from germline, CDR1 is SGHTS and CDR2 is YDEGEE. This CDR3 contains 16 residues. With 3 bases removed from V and 4 bases from J, the gap between germline ends came to 17 bases.